Included here is one T cell receptor (beta chain) sequence, with context. The data stem from a study of T cell changes during pregnancy in multiple sclerosis. CDR1 and CDR2 (germline): ENHRY, SYGVKD. This CDR3 has 13 amino acids. The V segment lost 10 bases and the J segment 7 bases; nucleotides outside the gene matches: 6. Method: immunoSEQ multiplex PCR; TCRdb's copy keeps in-frame clones and lacks some. The sample has more than 25,000 clones, about 91% seen once. Sequencing was performed on peripheral blood, taken in the first trimester of pregnancy. V and J are TRBV10-3 and TRBJ2-1, with TRBD2 identical over 11 bases. The receptor was derived from a female donor in good health, enrolled as a control in a pregnancy study. The CDR3 region is CATGVAGGNEQFF. DNA of the CDR3: TGTGCCACCGGGGTAGCGGGGGGGAATGAGCAGTTCTTC.